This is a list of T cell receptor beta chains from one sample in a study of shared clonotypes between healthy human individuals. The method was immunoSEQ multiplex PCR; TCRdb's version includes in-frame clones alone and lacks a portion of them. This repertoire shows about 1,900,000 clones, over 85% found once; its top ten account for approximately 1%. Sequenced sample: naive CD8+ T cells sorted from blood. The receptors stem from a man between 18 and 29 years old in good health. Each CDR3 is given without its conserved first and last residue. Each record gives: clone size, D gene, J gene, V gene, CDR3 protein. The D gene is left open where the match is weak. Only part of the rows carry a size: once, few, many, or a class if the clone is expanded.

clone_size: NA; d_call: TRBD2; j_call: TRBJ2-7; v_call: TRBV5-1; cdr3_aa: ASSPGLAGDEQY
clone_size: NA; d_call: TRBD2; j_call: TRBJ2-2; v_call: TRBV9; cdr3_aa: ASSGTSGSLF
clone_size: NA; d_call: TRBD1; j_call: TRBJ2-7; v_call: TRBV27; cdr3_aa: ASSVRGDRESYEQY
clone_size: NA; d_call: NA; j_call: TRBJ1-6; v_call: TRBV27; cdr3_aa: ASSFYGLQDNSPLH
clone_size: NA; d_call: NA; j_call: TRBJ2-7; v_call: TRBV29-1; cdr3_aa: SARDGAYEQY
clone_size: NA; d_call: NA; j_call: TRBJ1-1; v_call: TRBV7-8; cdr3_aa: ASSQSSEAF
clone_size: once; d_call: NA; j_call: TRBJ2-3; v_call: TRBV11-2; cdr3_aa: ASSLEGGQY
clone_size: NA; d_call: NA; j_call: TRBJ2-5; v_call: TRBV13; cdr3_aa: ASSLQQNQETQY
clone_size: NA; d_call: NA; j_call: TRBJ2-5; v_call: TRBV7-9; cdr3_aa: ASYVAGGQETQY
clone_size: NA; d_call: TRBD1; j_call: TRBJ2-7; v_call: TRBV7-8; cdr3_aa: ASSHSTGQGGYEQY
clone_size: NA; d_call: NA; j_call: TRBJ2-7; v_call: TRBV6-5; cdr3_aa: ASSPEPTLSYEQY
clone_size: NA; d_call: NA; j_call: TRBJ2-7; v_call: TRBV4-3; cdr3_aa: ASSPAGGDEQY
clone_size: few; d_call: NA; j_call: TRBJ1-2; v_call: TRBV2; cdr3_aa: ASSESREVDGYT
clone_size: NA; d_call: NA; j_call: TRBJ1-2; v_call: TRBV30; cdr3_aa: AHDLGGANYGYT
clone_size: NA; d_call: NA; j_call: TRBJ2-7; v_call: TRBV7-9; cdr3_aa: ASSLKDGYEQY
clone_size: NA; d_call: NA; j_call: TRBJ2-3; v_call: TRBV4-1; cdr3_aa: ASSQGPGETDTQY
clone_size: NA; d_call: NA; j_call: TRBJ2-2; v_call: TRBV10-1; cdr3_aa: ASSLLMGGELF
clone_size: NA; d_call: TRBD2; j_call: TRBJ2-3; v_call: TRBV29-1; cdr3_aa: SAVLAGAPDTQY
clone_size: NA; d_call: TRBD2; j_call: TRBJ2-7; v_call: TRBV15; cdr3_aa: ATSREASGNYEQY
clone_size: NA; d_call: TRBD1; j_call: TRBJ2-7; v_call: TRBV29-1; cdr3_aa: SVAETGVPYEQY
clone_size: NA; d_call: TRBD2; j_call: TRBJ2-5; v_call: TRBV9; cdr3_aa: ASSDSVAGEVETQY
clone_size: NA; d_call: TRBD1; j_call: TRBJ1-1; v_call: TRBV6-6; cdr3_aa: ASFRGGRNTEAF
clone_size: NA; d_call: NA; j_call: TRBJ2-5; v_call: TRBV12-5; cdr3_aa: ASPPGDSEETQY
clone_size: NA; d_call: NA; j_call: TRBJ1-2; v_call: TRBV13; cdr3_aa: ASSQGTANYGYT
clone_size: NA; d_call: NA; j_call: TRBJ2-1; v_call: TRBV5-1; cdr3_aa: ASTGMYSGDEQF
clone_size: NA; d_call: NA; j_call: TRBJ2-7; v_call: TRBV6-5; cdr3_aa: ASSLIRGAAYEQY
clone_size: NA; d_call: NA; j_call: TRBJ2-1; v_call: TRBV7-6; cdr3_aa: ASSLEAFNEQF
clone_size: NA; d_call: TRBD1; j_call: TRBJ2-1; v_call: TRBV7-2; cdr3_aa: ASSLDPGTDNEQF
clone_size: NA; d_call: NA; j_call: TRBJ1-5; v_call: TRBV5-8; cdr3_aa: ASSPGPQPQH
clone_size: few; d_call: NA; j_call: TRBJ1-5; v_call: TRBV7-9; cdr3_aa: ASSSETGGAQH
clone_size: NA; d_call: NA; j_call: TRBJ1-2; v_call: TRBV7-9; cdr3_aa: ASSLEQPNYGYT
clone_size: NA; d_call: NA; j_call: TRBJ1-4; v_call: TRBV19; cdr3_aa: ATSGYATNEKLF
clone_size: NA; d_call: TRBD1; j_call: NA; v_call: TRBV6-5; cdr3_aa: ASSYDRGNEQY
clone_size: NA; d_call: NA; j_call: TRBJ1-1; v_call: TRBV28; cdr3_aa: ASSPWGEGLNTEAF